These 23 T cell receptor beta chains were all obtained from the same sample, sequenced in a study of T cell repertoires in cytomegalovirus infection. Antigens for these TCRs are unknown. Using its own MiXCR run on the reads, TCRdb lists one record per CDR3 protein. Altogether 750,000 to 900,000 distinct CDR3 sequences are present, 29% being singletons, with the ten largest covering about an eighth. The starting material was cultured CD8+ T cells from PBMCs, obtained from culture after CMV antigen stimulation. These receptors came from a human donor in good health (CMV status not recorded). Some clones in this sample may be carry-over from other donors' samples.

V is TRBV12-3 or TRBV12-4 and J is TRBJ1-2; D ambiguous. Between the trimmed V and J ends, which lost 1 base and 4 bases, there was a span of 7 bases. The CDR3 sequence is 13 residues long. CDR3 in amino acids: CASSLGVTYGYTF. In DNA form, the CDR3 reads TGTGCCAGCAGTTTAGGGGTAACCTATGGCTACACCTTC.

CDR3 DNA: TGTGCCAGCAGTTACCTCCGCGGCTACAATGAGCAGTTCTTC. Translating it yields CASSYLRGYNEQFF. The chain uses TRBV6-2 or TRBV6-3 and TRBJ2-1; D is ambiguous. Trimming cost V 2 bases and J 3 bases, with 8 bases left between them. In germline, CDR1 is MNHEY, CDR2 SVGEGT. This CDR3 has 14 amino acids.

As concerns this clonotype: The junction departs from the called germline gene at one end, perhaps through a read error. The chain is built from TRBV6-8 and TRBJ2-5; tentatively, D is TRBD2 (6 bases). Germline CDR1 and CDR2: MNHGY and SAAAGT. The CDR3 totals 16 residues. CDR3 DNA sequence: TGTGCCAGCAGTCCTACAGAGAAGGGAGGAAGAGAGACCCATTACTTC. Translated, it gives CASSPTEKGGRETHYF.

This rearrangement joins TRBV7-9 to TRBJ2-3; D gene ambiguous. CDR3 length: 14 residues. Trimming stripped 3 bases from V and 6 bases from J, with 13 bases between. Per the germline V gene, CDR1 is SEHNR and CDR2 is FQNEAQ (reference sequence). The CDR3 sequence: CASSFLAIVDTQYF. The CDR3 DNA sequence: TGTGCCAGCAGCTTTTTAGCTATCGTGGATACGCAGTATTTT.

V gene TRBV4-1 combines with J gene TRBJ1-1, with a tentative D call TRBD1 (6 bases). Germline V gene data show CDR1 as MGHRA and CDR2 as YSYEKL. CDR3 length equals 15 residues. Trimming left V 2 bases short and J 1 base short, with 11 bases between. The DNA of the CDR3 is TGCGCCAGCAGCCAATCTAGGGGGGGGAACACTGAAGCTTTCTTT. This gives the protein CASSQSRGGNTEAFF.

V gene TRBV7-8 combines with J gene TRBJ2-7; 7 nucleotides align to TRBD2. Germline V gene data show CDR1 as SGHVS and CDR2 as FQNEAQ. Trimming removed 2 bases from V and 4 bases from J; junction bases left unmatched: 8. The CDR3 length is 15 residues. CDR3 loop: CASSLWGGEGYEQYF. CDR3 nucleotides: TGTGCCAGCAGCTTATGGGGAGGGGAGGGTTACGAGCAGTACTTC.

This clonotype was recorded many times. This chain joins TRBV4-2 and TRBJ2-1; 11 bases are a match to TRBD1. Looked up from germline, CDR1 is LGHNA and CDR2 is YNFKEQ. CDR3 length: 17 amino acids. V lost 4 bases and J lost 8; bases outside the gene matches: 13. Here the CDR3 DNA reads TGTGCCAGCAGCCTCCTTGGCGGGACAGGGGGACTCGATGAGCAGTTCTTC. This translates into CASSLLGGTGGLDEQFF.

V usage is TRBV2 and J usage is TRBJ2-1; 8 nucleotides align to TRBD2. Germline lookup yields CDR1 SNHLY and CDR2 FYNNEI. There are 11 residues in the CDR3. V lost 6 bases, J lost 12 bases, and 4 bases stayed unmatched. The CDR3 sequence: CASRTSVWQFF. CDR3 DNA sequence: TGTGCCAGCAGGACTAGCGTGTGGCAGTTCTTC.

The V call is TRBV5-5, the J call TRBJ1-1; TRBD1 is a possible D gene (6 bases). The V end was cut by 4 bases, the J end by 3 bases, with 19 bases between. CDR3 length: 16 residues. Germline loops: CDR1 SGHKS, CDR2 YYEKEE (reference sequence). The CDR3 reads CASSPVPEGGYTEAFF. The CDR3 nucleotides read TGTGCCAGCAGCCCCGTCCCCGAAGGGGGGTACACTGAAGCTTTCTTT.

The chain is built from TRBV3-1 and TRBJ2-2; D is unresolved. The CDR3 extends over 15 amino acids. Germline CDR1 is LGHDT and CDR2 is YNNKEL (reference sequence). Trimming stripped 4 bases from V and 4 bases from J, with 13 bases between. The CDR3 DNA sequence: TGTGCCAGCAGCCTGTCACACGGGCGCACCGGGGAGCTGTTTTTT. It is translated as CASSLSHGRTGELFF.

The rearrangement links TRBV20-1 to TRBJ2-3; D assignment may be TRBD1 or TRBD2 (6 bases each). V dropped 0 bases and J dropped 2 bases, with 18 bases sitting between them. Germline V lookup: CDR1 DFQATT, CDR2 SNEGSKA (reference sequence). CDR3 length: 17 amino acids. The CDR3 nucleotides read TGCAGTGCTAGAGATATCATCCGGGGGCGAGTCACAGATACGCAGTATTTT. The encoded protein is CSARDIIRGRVTDTQYF.

This clonotype appeared many times. The chain is built from TRBV12-5 and TRBJ2-2, with D perhaps being TRBD1 or TRBD2 (5 bases each). Germline V gives CDR1 LGHNT, CDR2 FRNRAP. The CDR3 contains 16 residues. The V end was cut by 4 bases, the J end by 2 bases, with 14 bases between. CDR3 sequence (DNA): TGTGCTAGTGGTTGGGACGTTAGGAGTAACACCGGGGAGCTGTTTTTT. Residues: CASGWDVRSNTGELFF.

In its sample, this clonotype was seen a few times. V and J are TRBV4-1 and TRBJ2-1; D ambiguous. CDR1 and CDR2 from the germline V gene are MGHRA and YSYEKL. The CDR3 is made up of 12 amino acids. Between the trimmed V and J ends, which lost 8 bases and 5 bases, there was a span of 10 bases. DNA for the CDR3: TGCGCCAGCTCCCATCACCACAATGAGCAGTTCTTC. Residues: CASSHHHNEQFF.

The chain joins TRBV7-4 to TRBJ2-7; D remains unclear. Per germline, CDR1 SGHVT and CDR2 SQSDAQ. The CDR3 is made up of 12 amino acids. V shed 5 bases and J shed 5 bases, with 10 bases lying between them. The CDR3 coding sequence is TGTGCCAGCAGCCTCCACTTTAACGAGCAGTACGTC. Translated, it gives CASSLHFNEQYV.

This rearrangement joins TRBV20-1 to TRBJ1-2; 8 nucleotides line up with TRBD1. CDR1 is DFQATT and CDR2 is SNEGSKA in the germline V gene (reference sequence). This CDR3 contains 15 residues. The ends lost 5 bases at V and 12 bases at J; junction bases unmatched: 20. CDR3 coding DNA: TGCAGTGCTTCATCAGAGAAGGACAGGGCCGGGGTCCACACCTTC. It encodes CSASSEKDRAGVHTF.

This clonotype showed up just a few times. This chain joins TRBV12-3 or TRBV12-4 and TRBJ1-2; D gene unclear. CDR3 length: 13 amino acids. The V and J ends lost 2 bases and 6 bases respectively, with 10 bases between them. The CDR3 here is CASSLNPTDGYTF. DNA of the CDR3: TGTGCCAGCAGTTTAAACCCCACGGATGGCTACACCTTC.

This clonotype was seen ten or more times. The chain links TRBV7-2 to TRBJ2-5; D is tentatively TRBD1 or TRBD2 (5 bases each). CDR3 size: 20 residues. Trimming removed 1 base at V and 5 bases at J, with 29 bases between. Germline CDR1 is SGHTA and CDR2 is FQGNSA. CDR3 protein: CASSLGQGRDGSWIRETQYF. DNA of the CDR3: TGTGCCAGCAGCTTAGGCCAGGGCAGGGACGGGTCTTGGATTCGGGAGACCCAGTACTTC.

This rearrangement joins TRBV20-1 to TRBJ1-4; unclear D gene. Germline CDR1 is DFQATT and CDR2 is SNEGSKA (reference sequence). This CDR3 has 13 residues. Trimming shortened V by 4 bases and J by 2 bases, and 8 bases separated the two germline ends. CDR3 loop: CSAKGVTNEKLFF. DNA for the CDR3: TGCAGTGCTAAGGGTGTGACTAATGAAAAACTGTTTTTT.

The chain employs TRBV27 and TRBJ2-5, with 10 bases identical to TRBD1. This CDR3 spans 15 amino acids. J gave up 2 bases and V 8 bases, and 8 bases lay outside the gene matches. CDR1 is MNHEY, CDR2 SMNVEV, per germline (reference sequence). Here the CDR3 DNA reads TGTGCCAGCCGTTCGGGACAGGGGTCTCAAGAGACCCAGTACTTC. Encoded protein: CASRSGQGSQETQYF.

This clonotype was seen at least ten times. This sequence joins TRBV5-6 and TRBJ2-7; no definite D call. V shed 4 bases and J shed 4 bases, with 21 bases lying between them. This CDR3 is built from 16 residues. Germline loops: CDR1 SGHDT, CDR2 YYEEEE. The CDR3 region is CASSLPWARRWYEQYV. The CDR3 DNA follows: TGTGCCAGCAGCCTACCTTGGGCCCGGCGGTGGTACGAGCAGTACGTC.

The chain links TRBV4-3 to TRBJ2-2; 10 bases match TRBD2. The CDR3 consists of 16 residues. Germline V lookup: CDR1 LGHNA, CDR2 YSLEER. The V gene end was trimmed by 5 bases and the J gene end by 8 bases; junction bases not matched to a gene: 11. CDR3 amino acids: CASSSGTSGVTGELFF. The CDR3 nucleotides read TGCGCCAGCAGCTCCGGTACTAGCGGGGTGACTGGGGAGCTGTTTTTT.

This clonotype has only a few counts. This sequence joins TRBV7-2 and TRBJ2-1, with D possibly called TRBD1 or TRBD2 (5 bases each). The CDR3 is made up of 16 amino acids. Per the germline V gene, CDR1 is SGHTA and CDR2 is FQGNSA. Between the trimmed V and J ends, which lost 4 bases and 8 bases, there was a span of 21 bases. This CDR3 reads CASSSGTPTTWDEQFF. CDR3 sequence (DNA): TGTGCCAGCAGCTCCGGGACCCCGACCACCTGGGATGAGCAGTTCTTC.

This clonotype occurred a few times. The chain couples TRBV19 to TRBJ2-1, with D perhaps being TRBD1 or TRBD2 (5 bases each). Germline V CDR1 and CDR2: LNHDA, SQIVND (reference sequence). The CDR3 totals 14 residues. The V end lost 3 bases, the J end lost 4 bases, and 10 bases lay between the germline ends. CDR3 sequence: CASSIRGSYNEQFF. The CDR3 coding sequence is TGTGCCAGTAGTATCCGGGGCAGTTACAATGAGCAGTTCTTC.